This T cell receptor beta chain stems from a study of OX40 agonist ivuxolimab in advanced cancers. The protocol was immunoSEQ multiplex PCR, while the TCRdb copy is restricted to in-frame clones and leaves out a portion. Of approximately 58,000 clones listed, approximately 75% are singletons. CDR1 LGHNT and CDR2 FRNRAP come from the germline V gene. V was shortened by 7 bases and J by 3 bases, with 7 bases between the two germline ends. The CDR3 loop spans 11 amino acids. The receptor was isolated from an adult with an advanced solid tumor such as melanoma, head and neck, liver or kidney cancer. The rearrangement joins TRBV12-5 to TRBJ2-7; D remains unclear. Sequences were derived from CD4+ or CD8+ T cells sorted from blood, sampled in a trial of the OX40 agonist ivuxolimab. DNA for the CDR3: TGTGCTAGTGTCCACAACTACGAGCAGTACTTC. It encodes CASVHNYEQYF.